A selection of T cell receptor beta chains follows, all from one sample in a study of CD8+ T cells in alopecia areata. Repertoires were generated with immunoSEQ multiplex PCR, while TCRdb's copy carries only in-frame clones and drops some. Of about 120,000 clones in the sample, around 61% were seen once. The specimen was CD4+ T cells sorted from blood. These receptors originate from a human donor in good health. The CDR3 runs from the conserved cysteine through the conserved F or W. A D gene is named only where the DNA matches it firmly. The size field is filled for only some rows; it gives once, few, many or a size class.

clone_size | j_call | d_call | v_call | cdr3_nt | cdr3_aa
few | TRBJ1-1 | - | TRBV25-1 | TGTGCCAGCAGTGAATTTTTTAGGACTGAAGCTTTCTTT | CASSEFFRTEAFF
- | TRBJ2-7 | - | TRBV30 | TGTGCCTGGAGGAGCGCGGAAGGGGAGCAGTACTTC | CAWRSAEGEQYF
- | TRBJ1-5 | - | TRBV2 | TGTGCCAGCAGTGAAGCGAGGCTCAATCAGCCCCAGCATTTT | CASSEARLNQPQHF
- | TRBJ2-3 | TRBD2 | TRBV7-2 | TGTGCCAGCAGCTTAGGCGGGGGGGCAAATACGCAGTATTTT | CASSLGGGANTQYF
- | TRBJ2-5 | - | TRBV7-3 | TGTGCCAGCAGTAACGGAGAGACCCAGTACTTC | CASSNGETQYF
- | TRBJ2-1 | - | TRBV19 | TGTGCCAGTAGCCAAGGGCCAAGAACGCGGGGTTCTAATGAGCAGCTCTTC | CASSQGPRTRGSNEQLF
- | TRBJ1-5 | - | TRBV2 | TGTGCCAGCCGTCCGACATCCCGGAGCAATCAGCCCCAGCATTTT | CASRPTSRSNQPQHF
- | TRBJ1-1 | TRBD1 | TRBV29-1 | TGCAGCGTTGTTCAGGGGGCTTTGAACACTGAAGCTTTCTTT | CSVVQGALNTEAFF
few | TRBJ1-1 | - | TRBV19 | TGTGCCAGTAGTATGGTTGGGCTCTCGGACACTGAAGCTTTCTTT | CASSMVGLSDTEAFF
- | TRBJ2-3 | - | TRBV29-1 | TGCAGCGTTATGGGGGCCGCAGATACGCAGTATTTT | CSVMGAADTQYF
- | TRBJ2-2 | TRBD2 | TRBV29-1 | TGCAGCGCTAGAGCGGGGACGGACGGGGAGCTGTTTTTT | CSARAGTDGELFF
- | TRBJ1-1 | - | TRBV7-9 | TGTGCCAGCAGCCAATCGGGGGGCAGTAGGGCTGAAGCTTTCTTT | CASSQSGGSRAEAFF
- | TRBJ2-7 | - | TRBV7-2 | TGTGCCAGCAGCTTAGGGGCGGGGGCCTTCGTGGACGAGCAGTACTTC | CASSLGAGAFVDEQYF
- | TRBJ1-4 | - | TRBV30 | TGTGCCTGGAGTTCTCCATCCCTCCCTACATCTTTT | CAWSSPSLPTSF
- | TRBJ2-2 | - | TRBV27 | TGTGCCAGCAGTTTATGGGGAAACGGGGAGCTGTTTTTT | CASSLWGNGELFF
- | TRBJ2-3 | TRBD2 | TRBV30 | TGTGCCTGGAGTTCGCGGGGGGGCCGAACAGATACGCAGTATTTT | CAWSSRGGRTDTQYF